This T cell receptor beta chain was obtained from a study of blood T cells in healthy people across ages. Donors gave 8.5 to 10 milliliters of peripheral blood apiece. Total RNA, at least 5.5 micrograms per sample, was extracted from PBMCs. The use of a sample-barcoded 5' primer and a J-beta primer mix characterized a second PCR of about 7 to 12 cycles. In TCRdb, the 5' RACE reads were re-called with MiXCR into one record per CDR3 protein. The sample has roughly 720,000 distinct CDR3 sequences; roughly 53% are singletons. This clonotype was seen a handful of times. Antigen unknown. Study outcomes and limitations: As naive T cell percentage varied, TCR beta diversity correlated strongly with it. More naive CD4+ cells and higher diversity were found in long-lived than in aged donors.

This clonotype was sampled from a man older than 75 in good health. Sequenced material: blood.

The CDR3, as DNA: TGCAGTGCTCGCCTCTCTAGCGGGCGGACCCAAGAGACCCAGTACTTC. Its protein product is CSARLSSGRTQETQYF. This rearrangement joins TRBV20-1 to TRBJ2-5, with 8 positions matching TRBD2. The CDR3 is made up of 16 amino acids. V shed 5 bases and J 1 base; nucleotides not matched to a gene: 12. Germline V gene sequence: CDR1 DFQATT, CDR2 SNEGSKA (reference sequence).